The entry that follows covers one T cell receptor (beta chain) sequence. Its antigen is not identified. The source of the sample is a study of T cell repertoires in cytomegalovirus infection. Points from the study as a whole: Within the response measured ex vivo, HLA-C-restricted CMV-specific TCR beta clonotypes were dominant.

After removal of 4 bases from V and 6 bases from J, the junction contained 8 bases not matched to a gene. Per the germline V gene, CDR1 is SGDLS and CDR2 is YYNGEE. The CDR3 sequence is 16 residues long. TCRdb passed the reads through MiXCR, listing each CDR3 protein once. This table has a few hundred thousand distinct CDR3 sequences, around a third appearing once. This chain joins TRBV9 and TRBJ2-3, with TRBD2 matching 13 bases. This sample comprised cultured PBMCs, obtained from culture after CMV antigen stimulation. The sequence came from a human donor in good health (CMV status not recorded). Some clones in this sample may be carry-over from other donors' samples. The chain's CDR3 is CASSPRTSGSGDTQYF. In nucleotides, the CDR3 is TGTGCCAGCAGCCCACGGACTAGCGGGAGTGGGGATACGCAGTATTTT.